The clone carrying this T cell receptor (beta chain) appeared many times. These data are taken from a study of patients and donors after allogeneic stem cell transplantation. Germline CDR1 is SGHRS and CDR2 is YFSETQ. The CDR3 is 15 residues long. Trimming left V 4 bases short and J 4 bases short, with 15 bases between. TCRdb reanalysed the RT-PCR reads using MiXCR and keeps one entry per CDR3 protein. The sample has more than 850,000 distinct CDR3 sequences; more than 15% are singletons. Material: blood, either unsorted or a sorted T cell fraction (not recorded which). The sequence was obtained from a human donor who was either an allogeneic HSCT recipient or a stem cell or donor lymphocyte infusion donor (not recorded which). It is not recorded whose cells these are; they may come from a transplant donor. The V and J genes are TRBV5-1 and TRBJ2-1; perhaps TRBD1 as D (6 bases). The CDR3 reads CASSPTGPLYNEQFF. In nucleotides, the CDR3 is TGCGCCAGCAGCCCGACAGGTCCCCTTTACAATGAGCAGTTCTTC.